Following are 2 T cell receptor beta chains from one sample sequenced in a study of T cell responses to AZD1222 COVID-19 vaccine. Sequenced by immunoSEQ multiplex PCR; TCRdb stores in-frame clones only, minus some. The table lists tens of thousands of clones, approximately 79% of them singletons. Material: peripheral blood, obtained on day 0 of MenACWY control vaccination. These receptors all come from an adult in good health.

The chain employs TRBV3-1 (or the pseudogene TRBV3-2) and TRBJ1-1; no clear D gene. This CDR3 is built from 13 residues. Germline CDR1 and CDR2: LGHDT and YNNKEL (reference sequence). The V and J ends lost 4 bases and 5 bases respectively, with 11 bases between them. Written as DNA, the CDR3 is TGTGCCAGCAGCCCGTCTTCCCGTACTGAAGCTTTCTTT. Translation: CASSPSSRTEAFF.

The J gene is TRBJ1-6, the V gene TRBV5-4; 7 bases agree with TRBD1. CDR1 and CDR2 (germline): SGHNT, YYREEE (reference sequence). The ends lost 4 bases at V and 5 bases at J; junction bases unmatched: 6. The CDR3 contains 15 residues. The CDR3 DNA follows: TGTGCCAGCAGCCGACAGGGAGGGGATAATTCACCCCTCCACTTT. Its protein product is CASSRQGGDNSPLHF.